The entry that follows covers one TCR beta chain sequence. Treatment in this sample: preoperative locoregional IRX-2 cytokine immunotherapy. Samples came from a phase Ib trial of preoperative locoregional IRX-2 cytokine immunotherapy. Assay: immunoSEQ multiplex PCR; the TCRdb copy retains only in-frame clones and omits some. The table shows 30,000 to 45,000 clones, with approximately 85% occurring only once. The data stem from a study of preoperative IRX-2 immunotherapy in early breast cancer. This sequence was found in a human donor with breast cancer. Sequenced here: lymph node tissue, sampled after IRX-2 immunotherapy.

The CDR3 sequence: CSAEPRSGTDTQYF. The DNA of the CDR3 is TGCAGCGCGGAGCCTAGGAGTGGCACAGATACGCAGTATTTT. The chain carries TRBV29-1 and TRBJ2-3; D unclear. Deletions cut 7 bases from V and 1 base from J, with 15 bases between. This CDR3 has 14 amino acids. CDR1 and CDR2 (germline): SQVTM, ANQGSEA.